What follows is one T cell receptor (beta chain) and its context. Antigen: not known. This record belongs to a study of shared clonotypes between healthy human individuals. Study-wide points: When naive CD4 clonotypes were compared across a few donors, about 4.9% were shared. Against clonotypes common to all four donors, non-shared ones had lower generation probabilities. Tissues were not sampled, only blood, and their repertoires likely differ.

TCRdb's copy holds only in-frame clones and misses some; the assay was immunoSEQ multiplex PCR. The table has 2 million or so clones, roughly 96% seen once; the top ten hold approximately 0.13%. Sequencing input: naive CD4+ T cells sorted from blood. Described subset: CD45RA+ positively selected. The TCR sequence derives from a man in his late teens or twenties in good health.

CDR3 protein: CACSGTVATDTQYF. CDR3 bases: TGTGCCTGCTCCGGGACGGTAGCCACAGATACGCAGTATTTT. The genes are TRBV30 and TRBJ2-3; D is perhaps TRBD1 or TRBD2 (5 bases each). Per the germline V gene, CDR1 is GTSNPN and CDR2 is SVGIG (reference sequence). V was trimmed by 6 bases and J by 2 bases, leaving 15 bases between them. The CDR3 is made up of 14 amino acids. Complete variable domain (other parts from reference TRBV30 and TRBJ2-3): SQTIHQWPATLVQPVGSPLSLECTVEGTSNPNLYWYRQAAGRGLQLLFYSVGIGQISSEVPQNLSASRPQDRQFILSSKKLLLSDSGFYLCACSGTVATDTQYFGPGTRLTVL.